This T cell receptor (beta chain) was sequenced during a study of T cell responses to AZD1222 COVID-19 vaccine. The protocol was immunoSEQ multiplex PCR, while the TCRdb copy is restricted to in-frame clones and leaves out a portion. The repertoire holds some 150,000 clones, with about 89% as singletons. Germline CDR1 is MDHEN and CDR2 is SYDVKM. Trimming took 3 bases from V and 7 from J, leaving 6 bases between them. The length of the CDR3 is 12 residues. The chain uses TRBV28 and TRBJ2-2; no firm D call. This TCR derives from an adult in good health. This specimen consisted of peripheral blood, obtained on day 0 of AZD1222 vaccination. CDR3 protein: CASSLMGGELFF. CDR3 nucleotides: TGTGCCAGCAGTTTGATGGGCGGGGAGCTGTTTTTT.